This TCR beta chain was profiled in a study of fetal regulatory T cell absence and autoimmunity. Sequencing was performed with immunoSEQ multiplex PCR; in TCRdb, only in-frame clones are kept and a portion is missing. Of some 46,000 clones listed, roughly four fifths are singletons. The CDR3 sequence is 18 residues long. J was trimmed by 1 base and V by 3 bases; bases with no gene match: 14. Germline assignment: CDR1 SEHNR and CDR2 FQNEAQ (reference sequence). This receptor was taken from a newborn boy with IPEX syndrome. Source material: cord blood. The chain links TRBV7-9 to TRBJ1-1; 7 bases are shared with TRBD1. The CDR3 loop reads CASSFRQGGVWANTEAFF. The CDR3 nucleotides are TGTGCCAGCAGCTTCCGACAGGGAGGCGTATGGGCGAACACTGAAGCTTTCTTT.